Detailed here is one T cell receptor (beta chain). These data are taken from a study of blood T cell repertoires in COVID-19. In the study overall: COVID-19 samples collected from the United States, Italy and Spain covered acute and convalescent phases.

Under the authors' procedure: Reference gene primer amplification gave estimated nucleated cell counts. This table comes from immunoSEQ multiplex PCR, and its TCRdb copy is limited to in-frame clones, with some not included. The DNA was the basis for D and trimming; V, J and clone size are from that table. This sample yields about half a million clones, of which 70% to 90% are seen a single time; approximately 2.9% belongs to the top ten. The CDR3 is made up of 16 amino acids. The V segment lost 7 bases and the J segment 2 bases; nucleotides outside the gene matches: 9. The germline V gene has CDR1 MNHEY and CDR2 SMNVEV (reference sequence).

This sequence joins TRBV27 and TRBJ2-2, with TRBD2 identical over 8 bases. The sequence came from a human donor in a cohort sampled during active COVID-19. Sequenced sample: peripheral blood. The CDR3 protein is CASISNGRVNTGELFF. The CDR3 nucleotides read TGTGCCAGCATCTCCAACGGGAGGGTAAACACCGGGGAGCTGTTTTTT.